The sequence of this T cell receptor beta chain was determined in a study of post-analysis software for immune sequencing data. In the study overall: Progressive-relapsing, secondary progressive and relapsing-remitting multiple sclerosis were among the disease courses included.

Findings of the study overall: For normalized Chao1 diversity, multiple sclerosis patients scored significantly lower than controls did.

Unique molecular identifiers had been added to the TCR beta cDNA libraries. Using its own MiXCR run on the PCR reads, TCRdb lists one record per CDR3 protein. This table has some 890,000 distinct CDR3 sequences, about 53% appearing once. Comments on this clonotype: Its antigen remains unknown.

Sequencing was carried out using blood. This receptor was taken from a girl under 18 with multiple sclerosis.

The CDR3 DNA sequence: TGTGCCAGCAGCACCCGGACTAGCGGGGTGTTCACAGATACGCAGTATTTT. Protein sequence: CASSTRTSGVFTDTQYF. This chain connects TRBV7-2 to TRBJ2-3; 12 bases fit TRBD2. The germline V gene encodes CDR1 SGHTA and CDR2 FQGNSA. This CDR3 comprises 17 residues. The junction had 8 bases not matched to a gene; V was cut back by 5 bases and J by 2 bases. Full variable domain (remainder filled in from reference TRBV7-2 and TRBJ2-3): GAGVSQSPSNKVTEKGKDVELRCDPISGHTALYWYRQSLGQGLEFLIYFQGNSAPDKSGLPSDRFSAERTGGSVSTLTIQRTQQEDSAVYLCASSTRTSGVFTDTQYFGPGTRLTVL.